Presented here are 29 T cell receptor beta chains from one specimen sequenced in a study of blood T cell repertoires in COVID-19. Clones were sequenced by immunoSEQ multiplex PCR, and TCRdb holds only the in-frame ones, with some missing. This table holds 180,000 or so clones, 65% to 90% found once. Sequencing was performed on peripheral blood. The receptors derive from a man in his sixties with acute or convalescent COVID-19.

V gene TRBV12-3 or TRBV12-4 combines with J gene TRBJ1-5, with D possibly being TRBD1 (5 bases). The CDR3 extends over 11 amino acids. Trimming removed 6 bases from V and 9 bases from J, with 9 bases in between. The CDR3 DNA sequence: TGTGCCAGCAGGGGGCTGGGGCCCCAGCATTTT. This sequence encodes CASRGLGPQHF.

This clone was seen only once. This chain links TRBV11-3 with TRBJ2-6; 12 bases are shared with TRBD1. Germline values: CDR1 SGHNT, CDR2 YENEEA. The CDR3 is made up of 16 amino acids. The ends lost 5 bases at V and 3 bases at J; junction bases unmatched: 2. The CDR3 DNA reads TGTGCCAGCAGCGGGGACAGGGGGCTTGGGGCCAACGTCCTGACTTTC. Its translation is CASSGDRGLGANVLTF.

This clone was counted many times. CDR3 in amino acids: CASSSEEGLAGYEQFF. DNA of the CDR3: TGTGCCAGTAGCTCGGAGGAGGGGCTAGCCGGCTATGAGCAGTTCTTC. The J gene is TRBJ2-1, the V gene TRBV19; the D gene is possibly TRBD2 (6 bases). V was cut by 6 bases and J by 8 bases, with 23 bases left in between. This CDR3 has 16 residues. CDR1 is LNHDA, CDR2 SQIVND, per germline (reference sequence).

The chain recombines TRBV11-2 with TRBJ1-6, with 8 bases fitting TRBD1. Losses at the gene ends were 4 bases for V and 7 bases for J; bases not matched to a gene: 3. CDR3 size: 14 residues. Germline loops: CDR1 SGHAT, CDR2 FQNNGV. CDR3 amino acids: CASSSRTGNSPLHF. CDR3 in DNA: TGTGCCAGCAGCTCCCGGACAGGGAATTCACCCCTCCACTTT.

The chain combines TRBV5-1 with TRBJ2-5; 7 nucleotides align to TRBD1. Germline trimming cut 0 bases from V and 1 base from J; bases unmatched to any gene: 12. Germline CDR1 and CDR2: SGHRS and YFSETQ. The CDR3 covers 18 residues. CDR3: CASSLGVLRAGGQETQYF. In DNA, the CDR3 is TGCGCCAGCAGCTTGGGAGTGTTGAGGGCAGGGGGCCAAGAGACCCAGTACTTC. Complete variable domain (other parts from reference TRBV5-1 and TRBJ2-5): KAGVTQTPRYLIKTRGQQVTLSCSPISGHRSVSWYQQTPGQGLQFLFEYFSETQRNKGNFPGRFSGRQFSNSRSEMNVSTLELGDSALYLCASSLGVLRAGGQETQYFGPGTRLLVL.

The CDR3 nucleotides read TGTGCCAGCAGCCAAGCTTACAGGGGTACGAAAGAAAAACTGTTTTTT. It translates to CASSQAYRGTKEKLFF. V is TRBV14 and J is TRBJ1-4, with 7 bases identical to TRBD1. The CDR3 has 16 amino acids. Germline CDR1 is SGHDN and CDR2 is FVKESK. V was clipped by 1 base and J by 8 bases; unmatched bases: 10.

The V gene is TRBV7-9, the J gene TRBJ2-3, with 8 positions matching TRBD2. Germline CDR1 SEHNR, CDR2 FQNEAQ (reference sequence). The trim removed 1 base at V and 6 bases at J, leaving 12 bases unmatched. The CDR3 is 17 residues long. CDR3 sequence: CASSLDSSGLPGDTQYF. CDR3 nucleotides: TGTGCCAGCAGCTTAGACTCTAGCGGGTTACCCGGGGATACGCAGTATTTT.

J is TRBJ2-3 and V is TRBV28; a weak D match, TRBD1 (6 bases). The CDR3 length is 15 residues. Trimming took off 2 bases at V and 3 bases at J, with 12 bases between the two ends. CDR1 and CDR2 from the germline V gene are MDHEN and SYDVKM. In DNA, the CDR3 is TGTGCCAGCAGTTTAACAGGGTCAGGTACAGATACGCAGTATTTT. It yields the protein CASSLTGSGTDTQYF.

The CDR3: CASSPSHIRQGGNSPLHF. In nucleotides, the CDR3 is TGTGCCAGCAGTCCGTCACACATTCGACAGGGGGGAAATTCACCCCTCCACTTT. The chain carries TRBV28 and TRBJ1-6, with 9 bases fitting TRBD1. Germline assignment: CDR1 MDHEN and CDR2 SYDVKM. CDR3 length: 18 amino acids. The trim removed 5 bases at V and 7 bases at J, leaving 15 bases unmatched.

The chain combines TRBV9 with TRBJ2-2, with 11 positions matching TRBD2. V shed 0 bases and J 2 bases; nucleotides not matched to a gene: 6. The CDR3 loop spans 18 amino acids. The germline V gene encodes CDR1 SGDLS and CDR2 YYNGEE. CDR3 residues: CASSVDRLAGINTGELFF. The CDR3 DNA follows: TGTGCCAGCAGCGTAGATCGACTAGCGGGGATTAACACCGGGGAGCTGTTTTTT.

The gene calls are TRBV3-1 (or the pseudogene TRBV3-2) and TRBJ1-1, with no clear D. From germline, CDR1 is LGHDT and CDR2 YNNKEL (reference sequence). The CDR3 covers 15 residues. V lost 0 bases to trimming and J lost 0 bases, with 8 bases between them. This CDR3 reads CASSQDWQMNTEAFF. DNA for the CDR3: TGTGCCAGCAGCCAAGATTGGCAGATGAACACTGAAGCTTTCTTT.

This chain joins TRBV3-1 (or the pseudogene TRBV3-2) and TRBJ2-5, with D uncertain. From germline, CDR1 is LGHDT and CDR2 YNNKEL (reference sequence). The V end lost 1 base, the J end lost 5 bases, and 5 bases lay between the germline ends. The CDR3 has 12 amino acids. The DNA for the CDR3 is TGTGCCAGCAGCCAAGTTGCGGAGACCCAGTACTTC. Encoded protein: CASSQVAETQYF.

The rearrangement links TRBV12-5 to TRBJ2-2; the D gene is possibly TRBD1 (5 bases). This CDR3 has 14 residues. The germline CDR1 and CDR2 sequences are LGHNT and FRNRAP. The V end lost 6 bases, the J end lost 0 bases, and 8 bases lay between the germline ends. For the CDR3, the DNA is TGTGCTAGTGGGACAGACTCGAACACCGGGGAGCTGTTTTTT. Protein: CASGTDSNTGELFF.

The chain joins TRBV6-2 or TRBV6-3 to TRBJ2-7; D is perhaps TRBD1 (6 bases). The CDR3 has 13 residues. V lost 5 bases to trimming and J lost 4 bases, with 12 bases between them. Germline V gives CDR1 MNHEY, CDR2 SVGEGT. The DNA of the CDR3 is TGTGCCAGCAGTAGGGGGTTTTGGTACGAGCAGTACTTC. This translates into CASSRGFWYEQYF.

The chain joins TRBV10-1 to TRBJ2-1; D is undetermined. The germline V gene encodes CDR1 WNHNN and CDR2 SYGVQD (reference sequence). V dropped 4 bases and J dropped 2 bases, with 9 bases sitting between them. The CDR3 covers 14 residues. This CDR3 reads CASSGHKTYNEQFF. The DNA for the CDR3 is TGCGCCAGCAGTGGACATAAGACCTACAATGAGCAGTTCTTC.

This clone showed up just once. The chain carries TRBV7-9 and TRBJ2-5; no firm D call. This CDR3 is built from 13 residues. The V gene lost 3 bases and the J gene lost 3 bases, with 8 bases spanning the gap. The germline V gene has CDR1 SEHNR and CDR2 FQNEAQ (reference sequence). Written as DNA, the CDR3 is TGTGCCAGCAGCTTTCGCCGGGAAGAGACCCAGTACTTC. This encodes CASSFRREETQYF.

This sequence joins TRBV29-1 and TRBJ1-6, with TRBD1 identical over 9 bases. V lost 5 bases, J lost 8 bases, and 4 bases stayed unmatched. This CDR3 has 13 residues. The germline CDR1 and CDR2 sequences are SQVTM and ANQGSEA. The CDR3 is CSVSGDRDSPLHF. Written as DNA, the CDR3 is TGCAGCGTTAGTGGGGACAGGGATTCACCCCTCCACTTT.

V usage is TRBV21-1 and J usage is TRBJ1-6; TRBD1, as called in the table, went unchecked against the DNA. TRBV21-1 is a pseudogene locus. This CDR3 is built from 19 residues. CDR3 DNA: TGTGCCAGCAGCAAAAACTGGGGGCAGGGGGGCCCCTATAATTCACCCCTCCACTTT. This gives the protein CASSKNWGQGGPYNSPLHF.

The J gene is TRBJ2-2, the V gene TRBV24-1; no reliable D call. V lost 5 bases and J 2 bases, leaving 5 bases between the germline ends. Germline CDR1 reads KGHDR; CDR2 reads SFDVKD. This CDR3 contains 13 residues. CDR3 loop: CATSARNTGELFF. As DNA, the CDR3 is TGTGCCACCAGTGCCAGAAACACCGGGGAGCTGTTTTTT.

The chain carries TRBV29-1 and TRBJ1-4, with 11 bases matching TRBD1. Trimming took 4 bases from V and 3 from J; bases not matched to a gene: 10. Germline loops: CDR1 SQVTM, CDR2 ANQGSEA. The CDR3 length is 17 residues. CDR3 coding DNA: TGCAGCGTTGGGACAGGGGGCACATTCGCAGCTAATGAAAAACTGTTTTTT. Encoded protein: CSVGTGGTFAANEKLFF.

The rearrangement links TRBV6-1 to TRBJ1-6; D unclear. Germline CDR1 is MNHNS and CDR2 is SASEGT. The CDR3 spans 15 residues. V was shortened by 1 base and J by 4 bases, with 8 bases between the two germline ends. The CDR3 sequence is CASSEGRVYNSPLHF. The CDR3 coding sequence is TGTGCCAGCAGTGAAGGACGGGTGTATAATTCACCCCTCCACTTT.

The chain recombines TRBV19 with TRBJ2-7; the match to TRBD2 covers 11 bases. Per the germline V gene, CDR1 is LNHDA and CDR2 is SQIVND (reference sequence). This CDR3 contains 15 residues. With V trimmed by 7 bases and J by 4 bases, 9 bases remained unmatched. As DNA, the CDR3 is TGTGCCAGTACCCGGGGAACTAGCGGGAGTTACGAGCAGTACTTC. This translates into CASTRGTSGSYEQYF.

V is TRBV27 and J is TRBJ1-5, with D perhaps matching TRBD1 (6 bases). In germline, CDR1 is MNHEY, CDR2 SMNVEV (reference sequence). The CDR3 is 14 amino acids. Deletions cut 6 bases from V and 7 bases from J, with 16 bases between. This CDR3 is CASSQQGWEQPQHF. CDR3 in DNA: TGTGCCAGCAGCCAACAGGGCTGGGAACAGCCCCAGCATTTT.

The V and J genes are TRBV3-1 (or the pseudogene TRBV3-2) and TRBJ2-7; no clear D. This CDR3 has 13 residues. CDR1 and CDR2 from the germline V gene are LGHDT and YNNKEL (reference sequence). The germline V and J ends were trimmed by 4 bases and 2 bases, with 9 bases remaining between them. The CDR3 coding sequence is TGTGCCAGCAGCCGAAGGAGTACCTACGAGCAGTACTTC. Protein product: CASSRRSTYEQYF.

V gene TRBV5-1 combines with J gene TRBJ1-3; TRBD1 agrees at 8 bases. Looked up from germline, CDR1 is SGHRS and CDR2 is YFSETQ. The V and J ends lost 4 bases and 4 bases, in that order; junction bases with no gene match: 7. This CDR3 region has 15 residues. In nucleotides, the CDR3 is TGCGCCAGCAGCGCAGGACAGGGTGACGGAAACACCATATATTTT. Amino acid sequence: CASSAGQGDGNTIYF.

The V and J genes are TRBV7-3 and TRBJ2-5; no firm D call. CDR1 and CDR2 from the germline V gene are SGHTA and FQGTGA. The V end lost 4 bases, the J end lost 5 bases, and 14 bases lay between the germline ends. CDR3 length: 14 residues. CDR3 in amino acids: CASSSHSSAETQYF. In DNA form, the CDR3 reads TGTGCCAGCAGCTCGCACTCGAGTGCCGAGACCCAGTACTTC.

This chain links TRBV28 with TRBJ2-7; TRBD2 matches at 11 bases. This CDR3 comprises 16 residues. CDR1 and CDR2 from the germline V gene are MDHEN and SYDVKM. J gave up 1 base and V 6 bases, and 8 bases lay outside the gene matches. The CDR3 bases are TGTGCCAGCAGCAGACATCTAGCGGGAGGATCCTACGAGCAGTACTTC. This codes for CASSRHLAGGSYEQYF.

The V and J genes are TRBV7-8 and TRBJ2-2; D is possibly TRBD2 (5 bases). With 6 bases removed from V and 1 base from J, the gap between germline ends came to 9 bases. The CDR3 is made up of 14 amino acids. Germline V gives CDR1 SGHVS, CDR2 FQNEAQ. The CDR3 nucleotides are TGTGCCAGCAGGGAGGCCATGAACACCGGGGAGCTGTTTTTT. Residues: CASREAMNTGELFF.

The genes are TRBV7-9 and TRBJ1-2, with unresolved D. This CDR3 has 14 residues. Germline CDR1 is SEHNR and CDR2 is FQNEAQ (reference sequence). V was trimmed by 0 bases and J by 6 bases, leaving 11 bases between them. The CDR3: CASSLAQALNGYTF. In DNA form, the CDR3 reads TGTGCCAGCAGCTTAGCTCAGGCCTTGAATGGCTACACCTTC.